The rows below give T cell receptor beta chains drawn from one sample of a study of blood T cell repertoires in COVID-19. Assay used: immunoSEQ multiplex PCR; TCRdb lists only in-frame clones, some missing. This sample has approximately 230,000 clones; around 85% occur once, and the top ten carry 8.9%. Sequenced input: peripheral blood. These receptors came from a man older than 75 with acute or convalescent COVID-19. Both conserved end residues are part of each CDR3. D genes are given only for firm matches. Expanded clones get a size class; other rows say once, few or many, or leave the size out.

J,V,D,length,size,DNA,CDR3
TRBJ2-7,TRBV6-6,TRBD1,15,few,TGTGCCAGCAGTCCCGGGACAGGGGAGTTACGCGAGCAGTACTTC,CASSPGTGELREQYF
TRBJ1-4,TRBV28,TRBD1,16,.,TGTGCCAGCACGGTTTCCGGGACAGCAACTAATGAAAAACTGTTTTTT,CASTVSGTATNEKLFF
TRBJ2-3,TRBV6-5,.,13,once,TGTGCCAGCATCGGAGCGAACACAGATACGCAGTATTTT,CASIGANTDTQYF
TRBJ1-1,TRBV27,TRBD1,14,.,TGTGCCAGCGGGGACAGGGGGCATGACACTGAAGCTTTCTTT,CASGDRGHDTEAFF
TRBJ2-1,TRBV9,.,13,.,TGTGCCAGCAGCTCAGGGTTCTACAATGAGCAGTTCTTC,CASSSGFYNEQFF
TRBJ1-1,TRBV2,.,14,.,TGTGCCAGCAGTGACATGCGGGGTGTCACTGAAGCTTTCTTT,CASSDMRGVTEAFF
TRBJ1-1,TRBV6-2/TRBV6-3,TRBD1,16,.,TGTGCCAGCAGTTACGGAGCGTCGGCCCAGGGGGCTGAAGCTTTCTTT,CASSYGASAQGAEAFF
TRBJ1-6,TRBV19,TRBD1,15,.,TGTGCCAGCCAACAGGGGAGCTCCTATAATTCACCCCTCCACTTT,CASQQGSSYNSPLHF
TRBJ2-7,TRBV6-2/TRBV6-3,.,12,.,TGTGCCAGCAGTACAGGGTTATACGAGCAGTACTTC,CASSTGLYEQYF
TRBJ1-1,TRBV7-9,.,14,.,TGTGCCAGCAGCTTGGCCCCCGCGGACACTGAAGCTTTCTTT,CASSLAPADTEAFF
TRBJ2-5,TRBV12-5,.,15,.,TGTGCTAGTGGTTTGTGGCTAGCGATACAAGAGACCCAGTACTTC,CASGLWLAIQETQYF
TRBJ2-7,TRBV2,.,12,.,TGTGCCAGCAAGGACTACTCCTACGAGCAGTACTTC,CASKDYSYEQYF
TRBJ1-2,TRBV5-5,.,14,.,TGTGCCAGCAGCCCCCGGGATACCCCCTATGGCTACACCTTC,CASSPRDTPYGYTF
TRBJ1-2,TRBV2,.,14,.,TGTGCCAGCAGACTTTACCCCGGGAGATATGGCTACACCTTC,CASRLYPGRYGYTF
TRBJ1-5,TRBV29-1,.,12,once,TGCAGCGTCCTAGAGGGCAATCAGCCCCAGCATTTT,CSVLEGNQPQHF
TRBJ2-3,TRBV6-5,.,14,.,TGTGCCAGCAGTTACACTAGGACCGCAGATACGCAGTATTTT,CASSYTRTADTQYF
TRBJ1-1,TRBV27,.,13,.,TGTGCCAGCAGTTTTCGACGACTTACTGAAGCTTTCTTT,CASSFRRLTEAFF
TRBJ2-4,TRBV28,TRBD1,15,.,TGTGCCAGCAGTTTTCCCACCGGGACAGGGGTCATTCAGTACTTC,CASSFPTGTGVIQYF
TRBJ1-2,TRBV27,.,13,.,TGTGCCAGCAGTTTTACCCTGGCTGGTGGCTACACCTTC,CASSFTLAGGYTF
TRBJ2-5,TRBV6-5,.,14,.,TGTGCCAGCAGGACGGGTACGGGTTGGGAGACCCAGTACTTC,CASRTGTGWETQYF
TRBJ1-1,TRBV14,.,13,.,TGTGCCAGCAGGACTTACTTGGGACTGAGGTTTTTCTTT,CASRTYLGLRFFF
TRBJ2-3,TRBV4-1,TRBD2,18,.,TGCGCCAGCAGCCAAGATAGGGCTAGCGGGGCCCCCCCAGATACGCAGTATTTT,CASSQDRASGAPPDTQYF
TRBJ1-4,TRBV7-9,.,14,.,TGTGCCAGCAGCTCGGAGGGGCTTAATGAAAAACTGTTTTTT,CASSSEGLNEKLFF
TRBJ2-6,TRBV24-1,.,16,.,TGTGCCACCAGTCCAATTTCCGGGGCTGGGGCCAACGTCCTGACTTTC,CATSPISGAGANVLTF
TRBJ1-1,TRBV24-1,TRBD1,15,.,TGTGCCACCAGTGACCCCGGGACAGGGAAAGGTGAAGCTTTCTTT,CATSDPGTGKGEAFF
TRBJ2-5,TRBV18,.,16,.,TGTGCCAGCTCACCACCCTTAGGACTTTCTCAAGAGACCCAGTACTTC,CASSPPLGLSQETQYF
TRBJ1-2,TRBV4-1,.,15,.,TGCGCCAGCAGCCAAGAGGGGGGAGGCGGTGATGGCTACACCTTC,CASSQEGGGGDGYTF
TRBJ2-6,TRBV2,.,16,.,TGTGCCAGCAGCCCCCTACAGGGAGCTGGGGCCAACGTCCTGACTTTC,CASSPLQGAGANVLTF